The 26 T cell receptor beta chains below all came from one sample that was sequenced in a study of blood T cell repertoires in COVID-19. Sequencing used immunoSEQ multiplex PCR; TCRdb keeps in-frame clones, though not all of them. Counted here are approximately 440,000 clones, more than 70% occurring once; the ten biggest clones make up over 9.5%. Sequencing was done on a sample of peripheral blood. All receptors come from a woman aged 45-60 years with COVID-19, enrolled during active disease.

The gene calls are TRBV19 and TRBJ1-2; D gene ambiguous. Germline lookup yields CDR1 LNHDA and CDR2 SQIVND (reference sequence). The CDR3 runs 16 residues. V was trimmed by 1 base and J by 4 bases, leaving 16 bases between them. As DNA, the CDR3 is TGTGCCAGTAGTATAGGTAGGGCCAGGACTCTCTATGGCTACACCTTC. This gives the protein CASSIGRARTLYGYTF.

The chain has TRBV6-5 and TRBJ2-2; perhaps TRBD1 as D (6 bases). Germline CDR1 reads MNHEY; CDR2 reads SVGAGI. The CDR3 length is 14 residues. The germline V and J ends were trimmed by 0 bases and 7 bases, with 9 bases remaining between them. The CDR3 DNA is TGTGCCAGCAGTTACTCGGCAGGGGACGGGGAGCTGTTTTTT. Its protein product is CASSYSAGDGELFF.

J is TRBJ1-1 and V is TRBV5-1, with D perhaps TRBD1 (6 bases). The V end lost 4 bases, the J end lost 4 bases, and 14 bases lay between the germline ends. Per germline, CDR1 SGHRS and CDR2 YFSETQ. This CDR3 has 14 residues. The chain's CDR3 is CASSPEQGGTEAFF. DNA of the CDR3: TGCGCCAGCAGCCCGGAACAGGGTGGCACTGAAGCTTTCTTT.

V and J are TRBV10-3 and TRBJ1-1, with D unclear. Germline V CDR1 and CDR2: ENHRY, SYGVKD. V lost 6 bases and J lost 0, with 8 bases in between. The CDR3 length is 13 residues. The CDR3, as DNA: TGTGCCATCAGCGACACCATGAACACTGAAGCTTTCTTT. Amino acid sequence: CAISDTMNTEAFF.

This sequence joins TRBV19 and TRBJ1-3; D is unclear. Trimming pared 7 bases from V and 2 bases from J, leaving 12 bases between. The CDR3 length is 14 residues. Germline V gene sequence: CDR1 LNHDA, CDR2 SQIVND (reference sequence). In nucleotides, the CDR3 is TGTGCCAGTAAGGAGGGAACTGCTGGAAACACCATATATTTT. Translated: CASKEGTAGNTIYF.

This clone was counted between two and nine times. V is TRBV10-3 and J is TRBJ2-3; 10 nucleotides align to TRBD1. The CDR3 spans 13 residues. The junction had 4 bases not matched to a gene; V was cut back by 10 bases and J by 3 bases. CDR1 ENHRY and CDR2 SYGVKD come from the germline V gene. CDR3 amino acids: CATTGQGTDTQYF. CDR3 DNA: TGTGCCACCACGGGACAGGGGACAGATACGCAGTATTTT.

V is TRBV11-2 and J is TRBJ1-1; TRBD1 might be the D (6 bases). This CDR3 contains 13 residues. The germline gives CDR1 SGHAT, CDR2 FQNNGV. Trimming took off 2 bases at V and 6 bases at J, with 10 bases between the two ends. CDR3 residues: CASSLKGGAEAFF. The CDR3 bases are TGTGCCAGCAGCTTAAAAGGGGGGGCTGAAGCTTTCTTT.

The chain couples TRBV19 to TRBJ2-3; 15 bases agree with TRBD2. The ends lost 5 bases at V and 5 bases at J; junction bases unmatched: 5. The CDR3 consists of 16 residues. The germline V gene encodes CDR1 LNHDA and CDR2 SQIVND (reference sequence). The CDR3 region has the DNA TGTGCCAGTAGTGTGGGACTAGCGGGGGGCTTAGATACGCAGTATTTT. This codes for CASSVGLAGGLDTQYF.

The rearrangement uses TRBV25-1 and TRBJ1-2; D gene uncertain. The V gene's germline CDR1 is MGHDK and CDR2 SYGVNS. Trimming pared 2 bases from V and 5 bases from J, leaving 12 bases between. This CDR3 is built from 14 residues. This CDR3 reads CASSEASRQYGYTF. The CDR3 DNA follows: TGTGCCAGCAGTGAAGCAAGCAGACAATATGGCTACACCTTC.

This rearrangement joins TRBV7-9 to TRBJ1-4, with D perhaps matching TRBD1 (5 bases). The CDR3 contains 12 residues. CDR1 and CDR2 from the germline V gene are SEHNR and FQNEAQ (reference sequence). V was trimmed by 5 bases and J by 5 bases, leaving 6 bases between them. The CDR3 DNA sequence: TGTGCCAGCAGCCGGGGGAATGAAAAACTGTTTTTT. It translates to CASSRGNEKLFF.

As DNA, the CDR3 is TGCGCCAGCAGCTTGGAGACAGCAGGGAACACTGAAGCTTTCTTT. It translates to CASSLETAGNTEAFF. The rearrangement joins TRBV5-1 to TRBJ1-1, with D perhaps TRBD1 (5 bases). Trimming took off 0 bases at V and 1 base at J, with 10 bases between the two ends. Germline CDR1 SGHRS, CDR2 YFSETQ. The CDR3 extends over 15 amino acids.

In its sample, this clone was seen once. The CDR3 nucleotides read TGCGCCAGCAGTAGAGTCCGAGGGGGGAACACTGAAGCTTTCTTT. This encodes CASSRVRGGNTEAFF. This chain joins TRBV5-1 and TRBJ1-1; D is possibly TRBD1 (6 bases). The CDR3 is 15 residues long. V lost 5 bases, J lost 1 base, and 15 bases lay in between. Germline CDR1 reads SGHRS; CDR2 reads YFSETQ.

V is TRBV2 and J is TRBJ1-5; no definite D call. The CDR3 consists of 13 residues. V dropped 8 bases and J dropped 3 bases, with 11 bases sitting between them. Germline V gives CDR1 SNHLY, CDR2 FYNNEI. CDR3 bases: TGTGCCAGCGGGGAGACAAACAATCAGCCCCAGCATTTT. This gives the protein CASGETNNQPQHF.

This chain uses TRBV6-5 with TRBJ2-7, with a possible D match to TRBD2 (5 bases). V lost 5 bases and J lost 1, with 15 bases in between. In germline, CDR1 is MNHEY, CDR2 SVGAGI. This CDR3 region has 15 residues. The CDR3 spells CASSPRDDGSYEQYF. The CDR3 coding sequence is TGTGCCAGCAGTCCGAGGGATGACGGATCCTACGAGCAGTACTTC.

The V call is TRBV7-9, the J call TRBJ2-6; D is possibly TRBD1 (6 bases). The V gene lost 5 bases and the J gene lost 4 bases, with 12 bases spanning the gap. CDR1 is SEHNR and CDR2 is FQNEAQ in the germline V gene (reference sequence). The CDR3 length is 15 residues. This chain's CDR3 is CASSPQGTGANVLTF. The CDR3 DNA reads as TGTGCCAGCAGCCCACAGGGTACCGGGGCCAACGTCCTGACTTTC. Full variable domain (missing parts from reference TRBV7-9 and TRBJ2-6): DTGVSQNPRHKITKRGQNVTFRCDPISEHNRLYWYRQTLGQGPEFLTYFQNEAQLEKSRLLSDRFSAERPKGSFSTLEIQRTEQGDSAMYLCASSPQGTGANVLTFGAGSRLTVL.

The chain recombines TRBV6-1 with TRBJ2-1, with 8 bases fitting TRBD2. The V gene's germline CDR1 is MNHNS and CDR2 SASEGT. The CDR3 consists of 16 residues. V was pared by 3 bases and J by 4 bases, with 8 bases of the junction left unmatched. The CDR3, as DNA: TGTGCCAGCAGTGAGTTTACTAGCGGCTATTACAATGAGCAGTTCTTC. Translation gives CASSEFTSGYYNEQFF.

In nucleotides, the CDR3 is TGTGCCAGCTCCCTCTGGGGAGCCTACAATGAGCAGTTCTTC. It encodes CASSLWGAYNEQFF. This chain joins TRBV18 and TRBJ2-1; the D gene is possibly TRBD2 (5 bases). Germline CDR1 and CDR2: KGHSH and LQKENI. This CDR3 has 14 amino acids. V was clipped by 6 bases and J by 2 bases, with 11 bases between them. The whole variable domain, filled in from reference TRBV18 and TRBJ2-1, reads NAGVMQNPRHLVRRRGQEARLRCSPMKGHSHVYWYRQLPEEGLKFMVYLQKENIIDESGMPKERFSAEFPKEGPSILRIQQVVRGDSAAYFCASSLWGAYNEQFFGPGTRLTVL.

This rearrangement joins TRBV2 to TRBJ2-2; D perhaps matches TRBD1 (5 bases). V gave up 8 bases and J gave up 8 bases, with 6 bases separating them. The CDR3 length is 10 residues. Germline CDR1 and CDR2: SNHLY and FYNNEI. The DNA of the CDR3 is TGTGCCAGCGCAGGGGGGGAGCTGTTTTTT. Its protein is CASAGGELFF.

This chain uses TRBV2 with TRBJ1-5; D is uncertain. The CDR3 consists of 14 residues. Trimming removed 3 bases at V and 4 bases at J, with 10 bases between. Germline CDR1 reads SNHLY; CDR2 reads FYNNEI. CDR3 bases: TGTGCCAGCAGTGAGACTACAGCTAATCAGCCCCAGCATTTT. This gives the protein CASSETTANQPQHF.

The rearrangement joins TRBV4-2 to TRBJ2-6; 13 bases fit TRBD2. V shed 4 bases and J 0 bases; nucleotides not matched to a gene: 12. The CDR3 consists of 21 residues. Germline-derived CDR1 and CDR2 are LGHNA and YNFKEQ. CDR3 protein: CASSPPTSGGLKNSGANVLTF. CDR3 nucleotides: TGTGCCAGCAGCCCGCCGACTAGCGGGGGGCTAAAAAACTCTGGGGCCAACGTCCTGACTTTC.

This sequence joins TRBV7-9 and TRBJ1-4; D perhaps matches TRBD1 (6 bases). The germline gives CDR1 SEHNR, CDR2 FQNEAQ (reference sequence). The CDR3 contains 15 residues. V gave up 5 bases and J gave up 3 bases, with 13 bases separating them. CDR3 region: CASSPQGFANEKLFF. CDR3 DNA: TGTGCCAGCAGCCCACAGGGTTTTGCTAATGAAAAACTGTTTTTT.

This chain links TRBV29-1 with TRBJ2-2, with D possibly TRBD1 on 6 matching bases. The CDR3 is made up of 14 amino acids. Germline CDR1 SQVTM, CDR2 ANQGSEA. V was clipped by 7 bases and J by 4 bases, with 16 bases between them. The CDR3 loop reads CSAGETGGTGELFF. The CDR3 DNA follows: TGCAGCGCCGGGGAGACAGGAGGCACCGGGGAGCTGTTTTTT.

The chain links TRBV29-1 to TRBJ1-2; 7 nucleotides line up with TRBD1. This CDR3 has 12 amino acids. The V and J ends lost 7 bases and 2 bases, in that order; junction bases with no gene match: 4. Germline loops: CDR1 SQVTM, CDR2 ANQGSEA. The CDR3 protein is CSAQTGNYGYTF. In DNA form, the CDR3 reads TGCAGCGCCCAGACAGGGAACTATGGCTACACCTTC.

The chain carries TRBV2 and TRBJ1-1; no reliable D call. Germline loops: CDR1 SNHLY, CDR2 FYNNEI. The CDR3 consists of 13 residues. V was clipped by 6 bases and J by 0 bases, with 8 bases between them. DNA for the CDR3: TGTGCCAGCAGACTTAGTATGAACACTGAAGCTTTCTTT. Its protein is CASRLSMNTEAFF.

V is TRBV7-6 and J is TRBJ2-7, with TRBD1 matching 9 bases. Trimming removed 4 bases from V and 3 bases from J; junction bases left unmatched: 4. Germline assignment: CDR1 SGHVS and CDR2 FNYEAQ. The length of the CDR3 is 14 residues. DNA of the CDR3: TGTGCCAGCAGCTCCCGGGACAGGGTCTACGAGCAGTACTTC. It codes for CASSSRDRVYEQYF.

The chain joins TRBV5-6 to TRBJ2-1; TRBD1 matches at 9 bases. V lost 3 bases and J lost 2; bases outside the gene matches: 6. Germline assignment: CDR1 SGHDT and CDR2 YYEEEE. This CDR3 is built from 16 residues. The CDR3 DNA reads as TGTGCCAGCAGCTCGTACCGGGACAGGGCCTACAATGAGCAGTTCTTC. As protein: CASSSYRDRAYNEQFF.